Included here is one TCR beta chain sequence, with context. Its antigen is not identified. This record belongs to a study of T cell responses to AZD1222 COVID-19 vaccine. Study-wide findings and caveats: Variant regions that are unmutated are reportedly the target of nearly half of spike-specific TCRs. Donors were chiefly white British, with a greater number of females, and clonal diversity was perhaps underestimated. Just a handful of AZD1222 recipients tested seropositive at baseline. All repertoire sampling was performed exclusively after the peak T cell response.

The repertoire was sequenced with immunoSEQ multiplex PCR; TCRdb's copy has only in-frame clones and lacks some. In the table there are 130,000 or so clones, roughly 90% of which are singletons. CDR3 size: 15 residues. After removal of 2 bases from V and 2 bases from J, the junction contained 3 bases not matched to a gene. Per the germline V gene, CDR1 is MGHDK and CDR2 is SYGVNS. This chain links TRBV25-1 with TRBJ2-7; 10 bases agree with TRBD2. This receptor was obtained from an adult in good health. The sequencing here drew on peripheral blood, taken on day 0 of AZD1222 vaccination. CDR3: CASSERLAGAYEQYF. As DNA, the CDR3 is TGTGCCAGCAGTGAAAGGCTAGCGGGAGCCTACGAGCAGTACTTC.